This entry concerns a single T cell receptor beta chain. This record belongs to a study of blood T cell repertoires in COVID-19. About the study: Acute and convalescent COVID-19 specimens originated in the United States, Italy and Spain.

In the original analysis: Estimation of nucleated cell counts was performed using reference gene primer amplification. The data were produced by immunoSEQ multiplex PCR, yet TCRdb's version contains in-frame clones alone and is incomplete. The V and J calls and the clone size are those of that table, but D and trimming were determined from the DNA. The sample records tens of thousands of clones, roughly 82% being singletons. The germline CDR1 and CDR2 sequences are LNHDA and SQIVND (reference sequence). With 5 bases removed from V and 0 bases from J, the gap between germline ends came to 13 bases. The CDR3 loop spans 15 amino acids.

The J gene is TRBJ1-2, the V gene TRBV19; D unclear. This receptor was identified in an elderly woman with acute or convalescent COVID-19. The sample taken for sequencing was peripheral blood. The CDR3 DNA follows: TGTGCCAGTAGTGTAAACAGAGACCCTAACTATGGCTACACCTTC. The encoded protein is CASSVNRDPNYGYTF. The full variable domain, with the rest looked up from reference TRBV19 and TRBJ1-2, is DGGITQSPKYLFRKEGQNVTLSCEQNLNHDAMYWYRQDPGQGLRLIYYSQIVNDFQKGDIAEGYSVSREKKESFPLTVTSAQKNPTAFYLCASSVNRDPNYGYTFGSGTRLTVV.